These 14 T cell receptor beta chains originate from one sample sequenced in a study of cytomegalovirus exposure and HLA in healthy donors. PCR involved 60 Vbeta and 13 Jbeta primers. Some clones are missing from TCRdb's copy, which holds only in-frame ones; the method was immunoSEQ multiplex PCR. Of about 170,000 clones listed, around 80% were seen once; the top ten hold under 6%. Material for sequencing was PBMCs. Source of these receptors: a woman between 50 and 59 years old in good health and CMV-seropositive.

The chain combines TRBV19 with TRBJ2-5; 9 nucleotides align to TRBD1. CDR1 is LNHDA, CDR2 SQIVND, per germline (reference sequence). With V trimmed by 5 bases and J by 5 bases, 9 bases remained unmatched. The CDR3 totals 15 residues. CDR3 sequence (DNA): TGTGCCAGTAGTCCCTCCGGGACAGGGAGCGAGACCCAGTACTTC. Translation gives CASSPSGTGSETQYF.

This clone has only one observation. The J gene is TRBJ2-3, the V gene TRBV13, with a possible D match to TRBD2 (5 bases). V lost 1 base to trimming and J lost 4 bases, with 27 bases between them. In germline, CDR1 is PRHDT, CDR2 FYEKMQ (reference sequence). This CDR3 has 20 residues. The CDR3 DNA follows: TGTGCCAGCAGCTTAGAGTGGGATCGCGTGGGGAGCTTAACGCCAGATACGCAGTATTTT. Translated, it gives CASSLEWDRVGSLTPDTQYF.

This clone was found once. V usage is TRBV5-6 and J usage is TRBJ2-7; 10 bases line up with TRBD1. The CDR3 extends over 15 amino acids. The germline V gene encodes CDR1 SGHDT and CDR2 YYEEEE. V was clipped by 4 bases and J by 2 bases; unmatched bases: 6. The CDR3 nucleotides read TGTGCCAGCAGCACCGGGACAGGGGCGGCCTACGAGCAGTACTTC. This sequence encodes CASSTGTGAAYEQYF.

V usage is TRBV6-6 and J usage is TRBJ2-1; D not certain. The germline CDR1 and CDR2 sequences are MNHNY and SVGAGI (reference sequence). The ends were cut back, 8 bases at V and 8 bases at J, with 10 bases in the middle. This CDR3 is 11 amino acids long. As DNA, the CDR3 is TGTGCCAGCTCCCTACGGGATGAGCAGTTCTTC. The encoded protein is CASSLRDEQFF.

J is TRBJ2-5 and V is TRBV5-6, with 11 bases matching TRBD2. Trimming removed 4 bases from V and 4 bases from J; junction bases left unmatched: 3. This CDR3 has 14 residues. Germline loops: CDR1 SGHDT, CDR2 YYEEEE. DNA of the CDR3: TGTGCCAGCAGCACGACTAGCGGGGCAGAGACCCAGTACTTC. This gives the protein CASSTTSGAETQYF.

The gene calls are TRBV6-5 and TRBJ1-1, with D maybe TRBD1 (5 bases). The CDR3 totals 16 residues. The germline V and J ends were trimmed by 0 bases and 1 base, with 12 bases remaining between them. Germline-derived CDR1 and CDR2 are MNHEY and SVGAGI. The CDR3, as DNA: TGTGCCAGCAGTTACTCTTATAGGAGGGGGAACACTGAAGCTTTCTTT. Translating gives CASSYSYRRGNTEAFF.

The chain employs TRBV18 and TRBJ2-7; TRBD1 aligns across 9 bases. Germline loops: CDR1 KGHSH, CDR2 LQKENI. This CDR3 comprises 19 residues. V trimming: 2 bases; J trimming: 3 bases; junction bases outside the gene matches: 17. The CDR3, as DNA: TGTGCCAGCTCACCAGGAGCGGGACAGGGTAAGAGCAGCGTCTACGAGCAGTACTTC. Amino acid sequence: CASSPGAGQGKSSVYEQYF.

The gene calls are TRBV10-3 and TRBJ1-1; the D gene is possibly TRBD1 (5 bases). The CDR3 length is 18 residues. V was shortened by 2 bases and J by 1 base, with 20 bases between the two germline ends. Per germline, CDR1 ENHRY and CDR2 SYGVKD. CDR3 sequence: CAISEPGTLGHRNTEAFF. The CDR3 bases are TGTGCCATCAGTGAGCCAGGCACCCTCGGACATAGGAACACTGAAGCTTTCTTT.

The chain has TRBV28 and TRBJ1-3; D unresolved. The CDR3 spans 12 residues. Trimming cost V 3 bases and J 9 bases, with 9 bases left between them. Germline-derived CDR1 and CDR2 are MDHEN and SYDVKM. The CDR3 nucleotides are TGTGCCAGCAGTTTGCCCGGGGTCACCATATATTTT. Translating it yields CASSLPGVTIYF.

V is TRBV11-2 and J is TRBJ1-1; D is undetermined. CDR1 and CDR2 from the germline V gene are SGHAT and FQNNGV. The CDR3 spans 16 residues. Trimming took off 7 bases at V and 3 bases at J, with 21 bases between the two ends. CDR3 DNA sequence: TGTGCCAGCACCACACCTTGGGCGGGTAGGGACACTGAAGCTTTCTTT. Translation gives CASTTPWAGRDTEAFF.

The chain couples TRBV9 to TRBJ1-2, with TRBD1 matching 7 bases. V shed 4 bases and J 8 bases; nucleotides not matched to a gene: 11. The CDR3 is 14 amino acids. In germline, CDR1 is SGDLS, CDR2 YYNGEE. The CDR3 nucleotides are TGTGCCAGCAGCCTTCGCCCAGGGGGAAGCGGCTACACCTTC. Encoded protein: CASSLRPGGSGYTF.

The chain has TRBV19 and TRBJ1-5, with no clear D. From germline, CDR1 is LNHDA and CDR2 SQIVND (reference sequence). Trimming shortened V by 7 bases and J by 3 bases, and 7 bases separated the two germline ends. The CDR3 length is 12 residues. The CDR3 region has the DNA TGTGCCAGTACACAGAACAATCAGCCCCAGCATTTT. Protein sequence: CASTQNNQPQHF.

The CDR3 DNA reads TGTGCCAGCAAAAGGACAGGCTCTTATGGCTACACCTTC. This encodes CASKRTGSYGYTF. The chain recombines TRBV27 with TRBJ1-2, with 7 bases identical to TRBD1. The CDR3 totals 13 residues. With V trimmed by 7 bases and J by 5 bases, 7 bases remained unmatched. CDR1 and CDR2 from the germline V gene are MNHEY and SMNVEV (reference sequence).

The chain's CDR3 is CASSLRPVGAGSSEKLFF. CDR3 DNA sequence: TGTGCCAGCAGCTTAAGACCGGTGGGTGCTGGATCTAGCGAAAAACTGTTTTTT. The genes are TRBV7-2 and TRBJ1-4; no reliable D call. The CDR3 loop spans 18 amino acids. Germline V gene lookup returns CDR1 SGHTA and CDR2 FQGNSA. Trimming cost V 2 bases and J 8 bases, with 24 bases left between them.